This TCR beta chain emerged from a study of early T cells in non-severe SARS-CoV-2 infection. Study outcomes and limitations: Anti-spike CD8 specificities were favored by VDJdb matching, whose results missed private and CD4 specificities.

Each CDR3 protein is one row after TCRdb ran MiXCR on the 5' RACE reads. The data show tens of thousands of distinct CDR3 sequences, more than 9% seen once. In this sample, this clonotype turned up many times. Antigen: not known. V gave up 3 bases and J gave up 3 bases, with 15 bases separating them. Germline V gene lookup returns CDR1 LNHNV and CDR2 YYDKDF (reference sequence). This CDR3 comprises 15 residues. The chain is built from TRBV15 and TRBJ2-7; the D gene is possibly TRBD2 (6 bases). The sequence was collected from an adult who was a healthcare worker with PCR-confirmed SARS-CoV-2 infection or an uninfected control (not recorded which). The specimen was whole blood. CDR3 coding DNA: TGTGCCACCAGCAGGCAAGCGGGCCCGATCTACGAGCAGTACTTC. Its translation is CATSRQAGPIYEQYF. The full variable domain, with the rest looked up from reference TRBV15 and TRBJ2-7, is DAMVIQNPRYQVTQFGKPVTLSCSQTLNHNVMYWYQQKSSQAPKLLFHYYDKDFNNEADTPDNFQSRRPNTSFCFLDIRSPGLGDTAMYLCATSRQAGPIYEQYFGPGTRLTVT.